Shown below are 2 T cell receptor beta chains from a single sample sequenced in a study of T cell responses to AZD1222 COVID-19 vaccine. Using immunoSEQ multiplex PCR, the repertoire was profiled, and TCRdb retains in-frame clones only, with some absent. Seen here are fewer than 150,000 clones, around 88% observed once, and the top ten hold approximately 6.9%. Sequences were derived from peripheral blood, sampled 28 days after the second AZD1222 dose. The receptors stem from an adult who received the AZD1222 COVID-19 vaccine.

The J gene is TRBJ1-2, the V gene TRBV10-3, with D possibly matching TRBD1 (6 bases). Germline-derived CDR1 and CDR2 are ENHRY and SYGVKD. This CDR3 is built from 14 residues. Trimming removed 0 bases at V and 6 bases at J, with 11 bases between. The CDR3 here is CAISESGGLDGYTF. For the CDR3, the DNA is TGTGCCATCAGTGAGTCTGGGGGCTTAGATGGCTACACCTTC.

The rearrangement uses TRBV10-3 and TRBJ2-7; D remains ambiguous. The CDR3 length is 12 residues. The ends were cut back, 3 bases at V and 4 bases at J, with 7 bases in the middle. Germline V gene sequence: CDR1 ENHRY, CDR2 SYGVKD. The chain's CDR3 is CAISDKQYEQYF. In nucleotides, the CDR3 is TGTGCCATCAGTGATAAACAGTACGAGCAGTACTTC.